This is a list of T cell receptor beta chains from one sample in a study of blood T cell repertoires in COVID-19. TCRdb's table, derived via immunoSEQ multiplex PCR, lists solely in-frame clones and lacks some. The data show a few hundred thousand clones, with 90% seen just once and 2.1% held by the top ten. The specimen was peripheral blood. The origin of the receptors is a woman aged 55-69 years with COVID-19, enrolled during active disease. Each CDR3 is given with its conserved first and last residue.

TRBV10-3,TRBJ2-3,CAISKDRGSGYTQYF
TRBV6-5,TRBJ1-5,CASSRLRSNQPQHF
TRBV5-3,TRBJ1-5,CARRHHLGGDGPQHF
TRBV10-2,TRBJ1-1,CASRLRNTEAFF
TRBV18,TRBJ1-4,CASSQPGQVGSNEKLFF
TRBV30,TRBJ1-2,CAWNYRAYGYTF
TRBV4-1,TRBJ2-1,CASSQSSEQFF
TRBV6-1,TRBJ2-7,CASSEAGGGIYEQYF
TRBV20-1,TRBJ1-5,CSARDGRGQHF
TRBV13,TRBJ1-1,CASSSRQGMNTEAFF
TRBV27,TRBJ1-1,CASSLSHLPNTEAFF
TRBV6-5,TRBJ2-7,CASSRSEQGNEQYF
TRBV6-5,TRBJ1-4,CASSTGLTNEKLFF
TRBV5-5,TRBJ2-1,CASSPRGLAAYNEQFF
TRBV5-1,TRBJ2-2,CASSSLAGGNTGELFF
TRBV19,TRBJ2-1,CASSIQVYYNEQFF
TRBV21-1,TRBJ1-5,CASSKREVRDRSPSGNQPQHF
TRBV6-5,TRBJ2-7,CASKTGTGQNEQYF
TRBV10-3,TRBJ2-1,CAISDLTSGRYEQFF
TRBV7-2,TRBJ2-1,CASSSQPSSGGYNEQFF
TRBV6-2/TRBV6-3,TRBJ1-3,CASGPPVGIVGNTIYF
TRBV6-5,TRBJ1-4,CACGDATNEKLFF
TRBV6-5,TRBJ1-4,CASRTGFRSSEKLFF
TRBV3-1/TRBV3-2,TRBJ2-7,CASSPSSGGAGEQYF
TRBV11-1,TRBJ2-3,CASSSRTGWTDTQYF
TRBV5-8,TRBJ2-1,CASSFRVQGNEQFF
TRBV29-1,TRBJ2-4,CSVSRIGAKNIQYF
TRBV9,TRBJ1-3,CASSVGGQGRNTIYF
TRBV11-2,TRBJ1-1,CASSMALNTEAFF
TRBV19,TRBJ2-7,CASSRGLEQYF
TRBV6-5,TRBJ1-2,CASIFRAGYTF
TRBV5-1,TRBJ2-7,CASSLGTFTSGGVYEQYF
TRBV21-1,TRBJ2-6,CASSSGGVRANVLTF
TRBV7-3,TRBJ1-1,CASSLTEGAEAFF
TRBV6-4,TRBJ1-2,CASRPLGTDGDYTF
TRBV27,TRBJ2-2,CASSLTPGVALTGELFF
TRBV28,TRBJ1-5,CASRGQGANQPQHF
TRBV5-1,TRBJ2-7,CASRTEIVGAYEQYF
TRBV18,TRBJ2-1,CASSNSGDEQFF
TRBV7-2,TRBJ1-1,CASSSTSQGVRVAFF
TRBV5-1,TRBJ2-7,CASSPEGSYEQYF
TRBV2,TRBJ1-1,CASRQGLWGDTEAFF
TRBV7-3,TRBJ2-6,CASSPLPSSGRSSGANVLTF
TRBV6-1,TRBJ2-1,CASSEAGQGRDEQFF
TRBV15,TRBJ1-2,CATSREGQGGYGYTF
TRBV5-4,TRBJ1-1,CASSLVGRTEAFF
TRBV3-1/TRBV3-2,TRBJ2-1,CAIGGYNEQFF
TRBV27,TRBJ1-2,CASSPQGYGYTF
TRBV10-1,TRBJ2-1,CASSEARSNYNEQFF
TRBV9,TRBJ2-1,CASSPRGTSGVGGHYNEQFF
TRBV3-1/TRBV3-2,TRBJ1-3,CASSPDIGNTIYF
TRBV4-3,TRBJ1-5,CASSHDGQSNQPQHF
TRBV7-8,TRBJ1-3,CASSLGASGNTIYF
TRBV15,TRBJ2-1,CATSLLAGPYNEQFF
TRBV6-2/TRBV6-3,TRBJ1-4,CASSYPVGGGEKLFF